One sample yielded the 22 T cell receptor beta chains listed below, sequenced in a study of T cells in Graves' hyperthyroidism and ophthalmopathy. TCR beta CDR3 region amplification was performed from RNA transcripts. During a first-round RT-PCR of the TCR CDR3, the HTBI primer set was used. TCRdb reprocessed the multiplex PCR reads with MiXCR, giving one entry per CDR3 protein. The data hold 600,000 to 700,000 distinct CDR3 sequences, with 45% observed a single time. The sample comprised peripheral blood or thyroid tissue (not recorded which). All receptors come from an adult man with Graves' disease, either hyperthyroidism or ophthalmopathy (not recorded which).

V and J are TRBV2 and TRBJ1-4; TRBD1 might be the D (6 bases). The CDR3 has 12 residues. V was shortened by 8 bases and J by 8 bases, with 12 bases between the two germline ends. Germline CDR1 and CDR2: SNHLY and FYNNEI. CDR3 bases: TGTGCCAGCGAGCCAACAGGGGAAAAACTGTTTTTT. The encoded protein is CASEPTGEKLFF.

The chain employs TRBV9 and TRBJ1-1, with a tentative D call TRBD1 (6 bases). This CDR3 is built from 12 residues. Germline CDR1 reads SGDLS; CDR2 reads YYNGEE. The CDR3 nucleotides are TGTGCTATTGAGGGGGAGGACACTGAAGCTTTCTTT. Protein product: CAIEGEDTEAFF.

The genes are TRBV19 and TRBJ1-1; 9 bases are shared with TRBD1. There are 17 residues in the CDR3. V dropped 4 bases and J dropped 4; count of bases not matched to a gene: 13. Looked up from germline, CDR1 is LNHDA and CDR2 is SQIVND (reference sequence). The CDR3 DNA reads TGTGCCAGTAGTAGCAACCTTAACAGGGGGCTGCGCACTGAAGCTTTCTTT. Translating it yields CASSSNLNRGLRTEAFF.

The table lists this clonotype with a few counts. The V gene is TRBV12-3 or TRBV12-4, the J gene TRBJ1-2; D gene uncertain. CDR3 length equals 14 residues. With 6 bases removed from V and 0 bases from J, the gap between germline ends came to 11 bases. The CDR3 nucleotides are TGTGCCAGCAGGCCTGGCATTTCTAACTATGGCTACACCTTC. Translated, it gives CASRPGISNYGYTF.

Details on this clonotype: Germline is not matched at one junction end, which may reflect a read error. The rearrangement links TRBV7-3 to TRBJ2-7; 14 positions match TRBD2. Per the germline V gene, CDR1 is SGHTA and CDR2 is FQGTGA. The CDR3 runs 17 residues. In DNA form, the CDR3 reads TGCGCCAGCAGCTCGGGACTAGCGGGAGAGGGCTCCTACGAGCAGTACTTC. Amino acid sequence: CASSSGLAGEGSYEQYF.

In the case of this clonotype: A much larger clone sits a single nucleotide away, making a read error possible. The V gene is TRBV7-9, the J gene TRBJ2-2, with D unresolved. The V gene lost 7 bases and the J gene lost 0 bases, with 12 bases spanning the gap. The CDR3 contains 15 residues. Germline-derived CDR1 and CDR2 are SEHNR and FQNEAQ (reference sequence). CDR3 in DNA: TGTGCCAGCATGGAGTGGTCTGCGAACACCGGGGAGCTGTTTTTT. It specifies CASMEWSANTGELFF.

Remarks on this clonotype: Since a much larger clone is just one base distant, this may be a read error. The chain couples TRBV25-1 to TRBJ1-2; no reliable D call. With 1 base removed from V and 6 bases from J, the gap between germline ends came to 9 bases. This CDR3 is 13 amino acids long. Germline V lookup: CDR1 MGHDK, CDR2 SYGVNS. The DNA for the CDR3 is TGTGCCAGCAGTGAATTCCAACAGCATGGCTACACCTTC. Protein sequence: CASSEFQQHGYTF.

In this sample, this clonotype turned up a few times. The J gene is TRBJ2-7, the V gene TRBV2, with 13 bases matching TRBD2. This CDR3 spans 17 amino acids. V was pared by 3 bases and J by 2 bases, with 7 bases of the junction left unmatched. Germline assignment: CDR1 SNHLY and CDR2 FYNNEI. The CDR3 sequence is CASSDTSGRARTYEQYF. The CDR3 DNA follows: TGTGCCAGCAGTGATACTAGCGGGAGGGCCAGGACCTACGAGCAGTACTTC.

This chain uses TRBV14 with TRBJ1-3, with 7 nucleotides matching TRBD1. J was trimmed by 6 bases and V by 2 bases; bases with no gene match: 10. Germline-derived CDR1 and CDR2 are SGHDN and FVKESK. The CDR3 sequence is 16 residues long. CDR3 bases: TGTGCCAGCAGCCAAACCTCGGGGACAGCTAAAAACACCATATATTTT. This translates into CASSQTSGTAKNTIYF.

A note on this clonotype: It may be a read error: a sequence one base away is much more abundant. V is TRBV20-1 and J is TRBJ2-5, with TRBD1 identical over 7 bases. This CDR3 contains 13 residues. Germline loops: CDR1 DFQATT, CDR2 SNEGSKA (reference sequence). V shed 0 bases, J shed 2 bases, and the junction held 0 bases outside the gene matches. Here the CDR3 reads CSAREGQQETQYF. In nucleotides, the CDR3 is TGCAGTGCTAGAGAGGGACAGCAAGAGACCCAGTACTTC.

This clonotype has just a few counts. One junction end disagrees with the germline gene, perhaps due to a read error. The gene calls are TRBV29-1 and TRBJ1-2, with TRBD1 matching over 10 bases. CDR3 length equals 15 residues. Germline V lookup: CDR1 SQVTM, CDR2 ANQGSEA. The CDR3 nucleotides read TGTGCCAGTAGTCCGGACAGGGGGTTTTTCTATGGCTACACCTTC. Its protein is CASSPDRGFFYGYTF.

This clonotype has a count of ten or more. The CDR3 DNA sequence: TGTGCCAGCACCAAACTAGCGGGAGCACAAGAGACCCAGTACTTC. This gives the protein CASTKLAGAQETQYF. V is TRBV2 and J is TRBJ2-5; TRBD2 matches at 11 bases. Germline V gene data show CDR1 as SNHLY and CDR2 as FYNNEI. The ends lost 7 bases at V and 2 bases at J; junction bases unmatched: 6. The CDR3 runs 15 residues.

This clonotype was detected many times. The rearrangement links TRBV29-1 to TRBJ1-1, with TRBD1 matching over 7 bases. In germline, CDR1 is SQVTM, CDR2 ANQGSEA. CDR3 length: 12 amino acids. V lost 4 bases and J lost 5; bases outside the gene matches: 4. The CDR3 here is CSVVRGKTEAFF. The CDR3 region has the DNA TGCAGCGTTGTCAGGGGGAAGACTGAAGCTTTCTTT. Full variable domain (rest looked up from reference TRBV29-1 and TRBJ1-1): SAVISQKPSRDICQRGTSLTIQCQVDSQVTMMFWYRQQPGQSLTLIATANQGSEATYESGFVIDKFPISRPNLTFSTLTVSNMSPEDSSIYLCSVVRGKTEAFFGQGTRLTVV.

This clonotype was counted only a few times. The DNA for the CDR3 is TGCAGTGCTAGCGGGAGGCTGAACTACGAGCAGTACTTC. This encodes CSASGRLNYEQYF. This sequence joins TRBV20-1 and TRBJ2-7; TRBD2 matches at 7 bases. The CDR3 runs to 13 residues. V lost 3 bases and J lost 3; bases outside the gene matches: 5. Germline CDR1 and CDR2: DFQATT and SNEGSKA (reference sequence).

The V call is TRBV6-5, the J call TRBJ2-7; TRBD2 agrees at 7 bases. The V segment lost 5 bases and the J segment 4 bases; nucleotides outside the gene matches: 8. The CDR3 has 14 amino acids. Looked up from germline, CDR1 is MNHEY and CDR2 is SVGAGI. This CDR3 is CASSERGRVYEQYF. CDR3 nucleotide sequence: TGTGCCAGCAGTGAACGAGGGAGGGTTTACGAGCAGTACTTC.

Concerning this clonotype itself: A read error may be the cause here, since a much bigger clone is one base away. Here the CDR3 DNA reads TGTGCCAGCAGCCAAGTCACGTCAGGAGGAGAGACCCAGTACTTC. Its protein is CASSQVTSGGETQYF. This chain connects TRBV25-1 to TRBJ2-5; D possibly corresponds to TRBD2 (5 bases). CDR1 and CDR2 from the germline V gene are MGHDK and SYGVNS. The CDR3 contains 15 residues. The V gene lost 6 bases and the J gene lost 4 bases, with 18 bases spanning the gap.

The rearrangement uses TRBV7-9 and TRBJ2-7, with D possibly TRBD2 on 5 matching bases. In germline, CDR1 is SEHNR, CDR2 FQNEAQ (reference sequence). V lost 3 bases, J lost 0 bases, and 12 bases lay in between. This CDR3 has 15 residues. DNA for the CDR3: TGTGCCAGCAGCTTGAAGTCCCGGGGCTCCTACGAGCAGTACTTC. It yields the protein CASSLKSRGSYEQYF.

About this clonotype itself: A much larger clone lies one base from this, so it may be a read error. The rearrangement links TRBV7-9 to TRBJ1-1, with 8 bases matching TRBD1. This CDR3 contains 15 residues. Trimming cost V 5 bases and J 2 bases; bases outside gene matches: 7. Germline CDR1 reads SEHNR; CDR2 reads FQNEAQ (reference sequence). CDR3 in DNA: TGTGCCAGCAGCCCGAGCAGGGGGCTCAACACTGAAGCTTTCTTT. Translating gives CASSPSRGLNTEAFF.

V and J are TRBV19 and TRBJ1-5, with 10 nucleotides matching TRBD1. Germline V gives CDR1 LNHDA, CDR2 SQIVND (reference sequence). V trimming: 5 bases; J trimming: 9 bases; junction bases outside the gene matches: 7. The CDR3 runs to 14 residues. CDR3 sequence: CASSVDRGNGPQHF. In DNA form, the CDR3 reads TGTGCCAGTAGTGTGGACAGGGGGAACGGGCCCCAGCATTTT. Together with reference TRBV19 and TRBJ1-5, the CDR3 gives the full variable domain: DGGITQSPKYLFRKEGQNVTLSCEQNLNHDAMYWYRQDPGQGLRLIYYSQIVNDFQKGDIAEGYSVSREKKESFPLTVTSAQKNPTAFYLCASSVDRGNGPQHFGDGTRLSIL.

The chain has TRBV5-1 and TRBJ1-2; tentatively, D is TRBD1 (5 bases). With 0 bases removed from V and 3 bases from J, the gap between germline ends came to 12 bases. The CDR3 consists of 15 residues. Germline-derived CDR1 and CDR2 are SGHRS and YFSETQ. CDR3: CASSLDRTPHYGYTF. In DNA, the CDR3 is TGCGCCAGCAGCTTGGACAGGACGCCCCACTATGGCTACACCTTC.

This clonotype has only a few counts. The chain carries TRBV5-1 and TRBJ1-2; D gene unclear. Looked up from germline, CDR1 is SGHRS and CDR2 is YFSETQ. Trimming removed 0 bases at V and 6 bases at J, with 15 bases between. This CDR3 is built from 15 residues. The CDR3 DNA follows: TGCGCCAGCAGCTTGGAGGCCACGGAGCGCGATGGCTACACCTTC. Amino acids: CASSLEATERDGYTF.

Details on this clonotype: One end of the junction is discordant with germline, which a read error may explain. The chain employs TRBV2 and TRBJ2-7; D might be TRBD1 (5 bases). The CDR3 length is 12 residues. Germline V gives CDR1 SNHLY, CDR2 FYNNEI. The CDR3 sequence is CVSSETGHEQYF. The CDR3 DNA is TGTGTCAGCAGTGAAACAGGCCACGAGCAGTACTTC.